The next 11 T cell receptor beta chains were all read from a single sample in a study of blood T cell repertoires in COVID-19. Method: immunoSEQ multiplex PCR; TCRdb's copy keeps in-frame clones and lacks some. The sample consists of about 17,000 clones, more than 65% of them appearing once. The material sequenced was peripheral blood. These receptors originate from a woman in her seventies with active COVID-19.

This chain connects TRBV2 to TRBJ1-5, with 8 positions matching TRBD1. Trimming cost V 4 bases and J 11 bases; bases outside gene matches: 10. Germline V gene data show CDR1 as SNHLY and CDR2 as FYNNEI. CDR3 length: 14 residues. The CDR3 is CASSADRGLLTQHF. CDR3 DNA sequence: TGTGCCAGCAGTGCCGACAGGGGCCTTCTAACCCAGCATTTT.

CDR3 protein: CASSLNSGGGVYNEQFF. The CDR3 DNA sequence: TGTGCCAGCAGCTTAAATTCTGGCGGAGGAGTCTACAATGAGCAGTTCTTC. V gene TRBV7-3 combines with J gene TRBJ2-1, with D perhaps TRBD2 (5 bases). The CDR3 totals 17 residues. The germline V gene has CDR1 SGHTA and CDR2 FQGTGA. V was shortened by 1 base and J by 3 bases, with 16 bases between the two germline ends.

The chain has TRBV2 and TRBJ2-7, with TRBD1 identical over 11 bases. The trim removed 5 bases at V and 5 bases at J, leaving 5 bases unmatched. Germline V gives CDR1 SNHLY, CDR2 FYNNEI. CDR3 size: 14 residues. The CDR3 DNA reads TGTGCCAGCAGTCCGGGACAGGGGGTAAACGAGCAGTACTTC. It is translated as CASSPGQGVNEQYF.

This chain uses TRBV7-6 with TRBJ2-1; possible D gene TRBD2, 5 bases. The germline V gene encodes CDR1 SGHVS and CDR2 FNYEAQ. Deletions cut 1 base from V and 6 bases from J, with 16 bases between. CDR3 length: 16 residues. CDR3: CASSLGTNTRRNEQFF. The CDR3 nucleotides read TGTGCCAGCAGCTTAGGCACCAACACTAGGCGCAATGAGCAGTTCTTC.

This clone was seen a single time. The chain uses TRBV11-2 and TRBJ2-5, with 7 nucleotides matching TRBD1. Germline assignment: CDR1 SGHAT and CDR2 FQNNGV. The CDR3 sequence is 12 residues long. The ends lost 8 bases at V and 9 bases at J; junction bases unmatched: 9. CDR3 region: CASGRGQEAQYF. CDR3 DNA: TGTGCCAGCGGAAGGGGGCAGGAGGCCCAGTACTTC.

This clone showed up just a few times. This rearrangement joins TRBV28 to TRBJ2-3; perhaps TRBD1 as D (5 bases). The CDR3 covers 15 residues. V was pared by 5 bases and J by 0 bases, with 12 bases between. CDR1 and CDR2 from the germline V gene are MDHEN and SYDVKM. The CDR3 loop is CASSQDSYSTDTQYF. The CDR3 bases are TGTGCCAGCAGTCAAGACAGCTATAGCACAGATACGCAGTATTTT.

The V gene is TRBV18, the J gene TRBJ2-4; D possibly corresponds to TRBD2 (7 bases). V lost 3 bases and J lost 3, with 18 bases in between. The CDR3 covers 17 residues. Germline CDR1 and CDR2: KGHSH and LQKENI. Here the CDR3 DNA reads TGTGCCAGCTCACCCCTAGGGGGGGCCGTAGGCAAAAACATTCAGTACTTC. It specifies CASSPLGGAVGKNIQYF.

The chain has TRBV28 and TRBJ1-5; TRBD1 might be the D (5 bases). Trimming removed 2 bases from V and 2 bases from J, with 10 bases in between. This CDR3 spans 15 amino acids. Germline lookup yields CDR1 MDHEN and CDR2 SYDVKM. The CDR3 reads CASSLLGGGNQPQHF. CDR3 in DNA: TGTGCCAGCAGTTTACTCGGGGGAGGCAATCAGCCCCAGCATTTT.

This CDR3 is CASSRFREPTYEQYF. CDR3 nucleotide sequence: TGTGCCAGCAGCCGCTTCCGCGAACCAACCTACGAGCAGTACTTC. The rearrangement uses TRBV3-1 (or the pseudogene TRBV3-2) and TRBJ2-7; D is ambiguous. CDR1 LGHDT and CDR2 YNNKEL come from the germline V gene (reference sequence). Between the trimmed V and J ends, which lost 4 bases and 2 bases, there was a span of 15 bases. The CDR3 contains 15 residues.

This chain connects TRBV2 to TRBJ2-5; 12 bases are shared with TRBD2. This CDR3 region has 14 residues. Germline-derived CDR1 and CDR2 are SNHLY and FYNNEI. V gave up 6 bases and J gave up 4 bases; unmatched junction bases: 3. The CDR3 is CASRELAGGETQYF. The DNA for the CDR3 is TGTGCCAGCAGAGAACTAGCGGGAGGAGAGACCCAGTACTTC.

V gene TRBV6-6 combines with J gene TRBJ1-2, with TRBD1 matching 10 bases. The V gene end was trimmed by 5 bases and the J gene end by 8 bases; junction bases not matched to a gene: 5. CDR3 size: 13 residues. Germline V gene data show CDR1 as MNHNY and CDR2 as SVGAGI (reference sequence). The CDR3 here is CASSRQGAEGYTF. The CDR3 DNA sequence: TGTGCCAGCAGTCGACAGGGGGCGGAAGGCTACACCTTC.